The 20 T cell receptor beta chains below were found in one sample sequenced in a study of T cells in localized non-small cell lung cancer. Only in-frame clones appear in the TCRdb table, and some are missing; sequencing was by immunoSEQ multiplex PCR. The repertoire holds about 76,000 clones, with about 81% as singletons. Sequenced material: peripheral blood, taken before any cancer treatment. All receptors derive from a female donor older than 55 with stage I lung adenocarcinoma.

The J gene is TRBJ2-3, the V gene TRBV2; no clear D. This CDR3 comprises 13 residues. V lost 4 bases and J 0 bases, leaving 5 bases between the germline ends. The germline CDR1 and CDR2 sequences are SNHLY and FYNNEI. The CDR3 DNA follows: TGTGCCAGCAGTGTAACTAGCACAGATACGCAGTATTTT. Translation: CASSVTSTDTQYF.

The rearrangement links TRBV5-4 to TRBJ2-5; 10 bases are shared with TRBD1. The ends lost 5 bases at V and 5 bases at J; junction bases unmatched: 3. There are 13 residues in the CDR3. CDR1 and CDR2 (germline): SGHNT, YYREEE (reference sequence). CDR3 DNA: TGTGCCAGCAGGGGACAGGGGACGGAGACCCAGTACTTC. It specifies CASRGQGTETQYF.

The chain joins TRBV11-3 to TRBJ2-5; 8 bases line up with TRBD2. Germline V gene sequence: CDR1 SGHNT, CDR2 YENEEA. After removal of 3 bases from V and 2 bases from J, the junction contained 5 bases not matched to a gene. The CDR3 length is 15 residues. The CDR3 here is CASSLGTSGQETQYF. In DNA form, the CDR3 reads TGTGCCAGCAGCTTGGGTACTAGCGGACAAGAGACCCAGTACTTC. The variable domain in full, with the rest retrieved from reference TRBV11-3 and TRBJ2-5, is EAGVVQSPRYKIIEKKQPVAFWCNPISGHNTLYWYLQNLGQGPELLIRYENEEAVDDSQLPKDRFSAERLKGVDSTLKIQPAELGDSAVYLCASSLGTSGQETQYFGPGTRLLVL.

The chain recombines TRBV5-4 with TRBJ2-7; 7 bases map to TRBD1. The J segment lost 0 bases and the V segment lost 6 bases, leaving 6 bases of the junction unmatched. This CDR3 is built from 14 residues. Germline loops: CDR1 SGHNT, CDR2 YYREEE (reference sequence). The CDR3 nucleotides are TGTGCCAGCATGGGGGACAGCAGCTCCTACGAGCAGTACTTC. Amino acids: CASMGDSSSYEQYF.

This chain connects TRBV28 to TRBJ2-5, with D uncertain. Germline values: CDR1 MDHEN, CDR2 SYDVKM. The CDR3 has 12 residues. V was shortened by 7 bases and J by 5 bases, with 11 bases between the two germline ends. CDR3 region: CASTSSRETQYF. The DNA of the CDR3 is TGTGCCAGCACCTCAAGCCGGGAGACCCAGTACTTC.

The chain recombines TRBV5-3 with TRBJ1-6; D not certain. Being an ORF, TRBV5-3 has a function that is uncertain. The CDR3 spans 11 residues. Trimming pared 0 bases from V and 9 bases from J, leaving 1 base between. CDR3 region: CARSLGSPLHF. Written as DNA, the CDR3 is TGTGCCAGAAGCTTGGGTTCACCCCTCCACTTT.

The chain has TRBV5-1 and TRBJ2-7, with 12 nucleotides matching TRBD2. CDR3 length equals 16 residues. After removal of 3 bases from V and 1 base from J, the junction contained 5 bases not matched to a gene. Germline CDR1 reads SGHRS; CDR2 reads YFSETQ. The CDR3 DNA follows: TGCGCCAGCAGCTCGCTGACTAGCGGGGGATCCTACGAGCAGTACTTC. Encoded protein: CASSSLTSGGSYEQYF.

The V call is TRBV9, the J call TRBJ2-5; 16 nucleotides agree with TRBD2. The germline gives CDR1 SGDLS, CDR2 YYNGEE. CDR3 size: 17 residues. V shed 4 bases and J 4 bases; nucleotides not matched to a gene: 7. CDR3 protein: CASSSGLAGGPGETQYF. CDR3 nucleotides: TGTGCCAGCAGCTCGGGACTAGCGGGGGGGCCGGGAGAGACCCAGTACTTC.

The chain joins TRBV5-1 to TRBJ2-3; 7 bases are shared with TRBD1. The V and J ends lost 4 bases and 6 bases, in that order; junction bases with no gene match: 8. The germline V gene encodes CDR1 SGHRS and CDR2 YFSETQ. The CDR3 loop spans 14 amino acids. Here the CDR3 reads CASSGDREPDTQYF. The CDR3, as DNA: TGCGCCAGCAGCGGTGACAGGGAGCCCGATACGCAGTATTTT.

CDR3 bases: TGTGCCAGCAGCACGGACAGGGTTGAAGCTTTCTTT. Encoded protein: CASSTDRVEAFF. The J gene is TRBJ1-1, the V gene TRBV7-3, with 8 bases identical to TRBD1. In germline, CDR1 is SGHTA, CDR2 FQGTGA. The trim removed 5 bases at V and 7 bases at J, leaving 3 bases unmatched. This CDR3 has 12 residues.

This chain uses TRBV4-2 with TRBJ2-3; D call uncertain. V lost 3 bases, J lost 0 bases, and 10 bases lay in between. The CDR3 length is 15 residues. Germline V gene data show CDR1 as LGHNA and CDR2 as YNFKEQ. CDR3 amino acids: CASSQVQTSTDTQYF. CDR3 sequence (DNA): TGTGCCAGCAGCCAGGTACAAACTAGCACAGATACGCAGTATTTT.

This clone showed up just a few times. The rearrangement joins TRBV2 to TRBJ2-7; 10 nucleotides line up with TRBD2. CDR3 length: 17 amino acids. Germline loops: CDR1 SNHLY, CDR2 FYNNEI. Unmatched junction bases numbered 13, after V lost 6 bases and J lost 2 bases. The CDR3 DNA sequence: TGTGCCAGCAGCTTCCCCCCGGGACTAGCGCTGACCTACGAGCAGTACTTC. It translates to CASSFPPGLALTYEQYF.

V and J are TRBV7-3 and TRBJ2-3; TRBD2 agrees at 12 bases. In germline, CDR1 is SGHTA, CDR2 FQGTGA. This CDR3 contains 16 residues. The V and J ends lost 4 bases and 5 bases, in that order; junction bases with no gene match: 7. CDR3 nucleotides: TGTGCCAGCAGCTCCCGGACTAGCGGGGTGGTAGATACGCAGTATTTT. Its protein is CASSSRTSGVVDTQYF.

J is TRBJ2-1 and V is TRBV5-1, with a weak D call TRBD2 (5 bases). V was shortened by 0 bases and J by 4 bases, with 11 bases between the two germline ends. Germline V CDR1 and CDR2: SGHRS, YFSETQ. The CDR3 is made up of 15 amino acids. The CDR3 sequence is CASSLGRAVYNEQFF. CDR3 coding DNA: TGCGCCAGCAGCTTGGGGCGAGCGGTTTACAATGAGCAGTTCTTC.

This clone showed up just once. The rearrangement joins TRBV7-9 to TRBJ2-7; TRBD2 aligns across 13 bases. V was clipped by 5 bases and J by 3 bases; unmatched bases: 4. CDR3 size: 15 residues. Germline V gene data show CDR1 as SEHNR and CDR2 as FQNEAQ (reference sequence). CDR3 loop: CASSGGTSGIYEQYF. CDR3 sequence (DNA): TGTGCCAGCAGCGGGGGGACTAGCGGGATCTACGAGCAGTACTTC.

The chain uses TRBV4-2 and TRBJ1-2; 7 bases are shared with TRBD1. J gave up 3 bases and V 0 bases, and 4 bases lay outside the gene matches. Per the germline V gene, CDR1 is LGHNA and CDR2 is YNFKEQ. The CDR3 is made up of 15 amino acids. CDR3 coding DNA: TGTGCCAGCAGCCAAGATATAGGGACAGACTATGGCTACACCTTC. This gives the protein CASSQDIGTDYGYTF.

The rearrangement joins TRBV5-4 to TRBJ1-1, with a possible D match to TRBD1 (6 bases). This CDR3 contains 16 residues. CDR1 is SGHNT, CDR2 YYREEE, per germline (reference sequence). Trimming pared 4 bases from V and 5 bases from J, leaving 21 bases between. The CDR3 protein is CASSLQGGVVWTEAFF. The CDR3 DNA reads TGTGCCAGCAGCCTACAGGGTGGAGTTGTTTGGACTGAAGCTTTCTTT.

This sequence joins TRBV19 and TRBJ2-1; tentative D call: TRBD1 (5 bases). This CDR3 spans 15 amino acids. The germline V gene encodes CDR1 LNHDA and CDR2 SQIVND (reference sequence). The V gene lost 7 bases and the J gene lost 0 bases, with 13 bases spanning the gap. The chain's CDR3 is CASTLGHYSYNEQFF. The CDR3, as DNA: TGTGCCAGTACTCTAGGACACTACTCCTACAATGAGCAGTTCTTC.

The table lists this clone with a count of one. The chain carries TRBV6-1 and TRBJ2-3; D is perhaps TRBD1 (6 bases). Germline V gene data show CDR1 as MNHNS and CDR2 as SASEGT. V was shortened by 2 bases and J by 2 bases, with 11 bases between the two germline ends. CDR3 length: 15 residues. The CDR3 DNA reads as TGTGCCAGCAGTGAAACAGGGTTCTTCACAGATACGCAGTATTTT. This encodes CASSETGFFTDTQYF.

The V and J genes are TRBV5-6 and TRBJ1-4; possibly TRBD1 for D (5 bases). The CDR3 is made up of 19 amino acids. Looked up from germline, CDR1 is SGHDT and CDR2 is YYEEEE. Trimming pared 4 bases from V and 0 bases from J, leaving 22 bases between. This CDR3 is CASSPLTQGAFSTNEKLFF. The CDR3 coding sequence is TGTGCCAGCAGCCCCCTGACCCAGGGAGCTTTTTCAACTAATGAAAAACTGTTTTTT.